The TCR beta chain described here comes from a study of identical twins. Study-wide results and limits: Insertions were fewer in abundant cord blood beta clonotypes, whereas memory repertoires showed none of this pattern. Cross-sectional statistical analysis was relied on for the conclusions, without the same donors being followed. Compared with models, monozygotic twins showed more out-of-frame TCR alpha sharing.

This clonotype was recorded at least ten times. Its antigen is undetermined. V lost 1 base and J lost 3; bases outside the gene matches: 3. The CDR3 sequence is 15 residues long. CDR1 and CDR2 from the germline V gene are LGHNA and YSLEER. TCRdb reprocessed the 5' RACE reads via MiXCR and lists one record per CDR3 protein. The sample contains 690,000 or so distinct CDR3 sequences, 8.6% of which appear only once. The sample also formed part of further work on yellow fever vaccine responses in identical twins. That paper adds: Each twin's T cell response to the vaccine was reported to look partly convergent and partly personalized.

The chain joins TRBV4-3 to TRBJ2-7; 10 bases are a match to TRBD1. This TCR came from a woman aged 18-29 years in good health. Specimen: PBMCs. The CDR3 nucleotides are TGCGCCAGCAGCCAAGGGGACAGGGGCTACTACGAGCAGTACTTC. This encodes CASSQGDRGYYEQYF.